The clone carrying this T cell receptor beta chain was counted between two and nine times. This specimen belongs to a study of T cell responses to AZD1222 COVID-19 vaccine. Study in general: Samples with a second dose at about 4 or about 12 weeks were pooled together.

CDR1 is MNHEY, CDR2 SVGAGI, per germline. V shed 4 bases and J shed 7 bases, with 19 bases lying between them. The CDR3 extends over 15 amino acids. The method was immunoSEQ multiplex PCR; TCRdb's version includes in-frame clones alone and lacks a portion of them. The sample carries roughly 120,000 clones, 91% recorded once. Source: peripheral blood, taken on day 0 of AZD1222 vaccination. The rearrangement links TRBV6-5 to TRBJ1-2; maybe TRBD1 (6 bases). The clonotype comes from an adult in good health. Here the CDR3 reads CASSSTQGTPGGYTF. In DNA, the CDR3 is TGTGCCAGCAGTTCTACACAGGGTACTCCCGGTGGCTACACCTTC.